These 27 T cell receptor beta chains came from one sample sequenced in a study of response to subunit inactivated influenza vaccine. TCRdb ran MiXCR on the RT-PCR reads and lists one entry per CDR3 protein. This table has 400,000 to 550,000 distinct CDR3 sequences, around 25% appearing once. The sample consisted of CD4+ T cells sorted from PBMCs, taken 5 to 6 days after vaccination. The receptor set was obtained from a middle-aged man who received an inactivated influenza vaccine.

This clonotype was seen only a few times. This chain uses TRBV28 with TRBJ2-2; D remains ambiguous. This CDR3 is 14 amino acids long. The V gene lost 5 bases and the J gene lost 5 bases, with 12 bases spanning the gap. Per germline, CDR1 MDHEN and CDR2 SYDVKM. In DNA, the CDR3 is TGTGCCAGCAGTCCCCTGTTGGCAACCGGGGAGCTGTTTTTT. Its translation is CASSPLLATGELFF.

There are a few counts of this clonotype. This chain links TRBV12-3 or TRBV12-4 with TRBJ2-1, with 8 bases lining up with TRBD2. The CDR3 length is 16 residues. After removal of 6 bases from V and 4 bases from J, the junction contained 11 bases not matched to a gene. CDR3 sequence (DNA): TGTGCCAGCAGGATACTGACTAGCGCCCTTTACAATGAGCAGTTCTTC. As protein: CASRILTSALYNEQFF.

The table lists this clonotype with a few counts. This chain links TRBV5-1 with TRBJ1-1; unclear D gene. Trimming took 0 bases from V and 1 from J, leaving 16 bases between them. Germline V gene sequence: CDR1 SGHRS, CDR2 YFSETQ. This CDR3 contains 17 residues. The chain's CDR3 is CASSLEIRVTQNTEAFF. In nucleotides, the CDR3 is TGCGCCAGCAGCTTGGAAATACGGGTTACGCAGAACACTGAAGCTTTCTTT.

CDR3 in amino acids: CASSPRTSGPLVYNEQFF. Here the CDR3 DNA reads TGTGCCAGCAGCCCCCGGACTAGCGGTCCTTTGGTGTACAATGAGCAGTTCTTC. V gene TRBV3-1 combines with J gene TRBJ2-1, with TRBD2 matching 10 bases. V shed 4 bases and J 4 bases; nucleotides not matched to a gene: 13. The V gene's germline CDR1 is LGHDT and CDR2 YNNKEL (reference sequence). There are 18 residues in the CDR3.

The chain couples TRBV20-1 to TRBJ2-5; D is uncertain. Looked up from germline, CDR1 is DFQATT and CDR2 is SNEGSKA (reference sequence). Trimming cost V 4 bases and J 3 bases, with 18 bases left between them. The CDR3 sequence is 15 residues long. CDR3 protein: CSANPFEKPKETQYF. CDR3 coding DNA: TGCAGTGCTAACCCTTTTGAAAAGCCAAAAGAGACCCAGTACTTC.

The sample holds a few counts of this clonotype. This chain links TRBV6-1 with TRBJ2-7; D is ambiguous. This CDR3 comprises 14 residues. V lost 2 bases and J 3 bases, leaving 11 bases between the germline ends. CDR1 and CDR2 (germline): MNHNS, SASEGT. Here the CDR3 reads CASSENPPGYEQYF. In DNA form, the CDR3 reads TGTGCCAGCAGTGAAAACCCCCCCGGCTACGAGCAGTACTTC.

The V call is TRBV18, the J call TRBJ2-6, with 10 nucleotides matching TRBD1. Germline assignment: CDR1 KGHSH and CDR2 LQKENI. The V and J ends lost 6 bases and 3 bases, in that order; junction bases with no gene match: 2. CDR3 size: 15 residues. CDR3: CASSRDRGGANVLTF. CDR3 DNA: TGTGCCAGCTCGCGGGACAGGGGTGGGGCCAACGTCCTGACTTTC.

This clonotype was picked up a small number of times. J is TRBJ2-7 and V is TRBV12-3 or TRBV12-4; TRBD1 matches at 7 bases. The CDR3 totals 14 residues. Trimming removed 6 bases from V and 3 bases from J; junction bases left unmatched: 8. The CDR3 sequence is CASRAGTVSYEQYF. The CDR3 region has the DNA TGTGCCAGCAGAGCCGGGACAGTAAGCTACGAGCAGTACTTC.

The J gene is TRBJ2-3, the V gene TRBV12-3 or TRBV12-4; 7 bases line up with TRBD2. This CDR3 spans 14 amino acids. Losses at the gene ends were 4 bases for V and 4 bases for J; bases not matched to a gene: 5. The CDR3 loop reads CASSYRGDPDTQYF. CDR3 DNA: TGTGCCAGCAGTTACCGGGGGGATCCAGATACGCAGTATTTT.

The chain carries TRBV6-2 or TRBV6-3 and TRBJ2-1; TRBD2 agrees at 7 bases. CDR3 length: 16 amino acids. CDR1 and CDR2 from the germline V gene are MNHEY and SVGEGT. V dropped 2 bases and J dropped 5; count of bases not matched to a gene: 9. The CDR3 nucleotides read TGTGCCAGCAGTTACCCTATAGCGGGTGCAAACAATGAGCAGTTCTTC. It translates to CASSYPIAGANNEQFF.

V and J are TRBV12-3 or TRBV12-4 and TRBJ2-3; D is undetermined. With 6 bases removed from V and 6 bases from J, the gap between germline ends came to 13 bases. The CDR3 totals 13 residues. The CDR3 spells CASRPSITDTQYF. The CDR3 region has the DNA TGTGCCAGCAGGCCATCTATTACGGATACGCAGTATTTT.

At least ten counts were recorded for this clonotype. The rearrangement joins TRBV29-1 to TRBJ1-2; 10 bases align to TRBD1. The V gene's germline CDR1 is SQVTM and CDR2 ANQGSEA. V gave up 6 bases and J gave up 2 bases; unmatched junction bases: 0. The CDR3 spans 12 residues. The CDR3 loop reads CSVDRGNYGYTF. The CDR3 coding sequence is TGCAGCGTGGACAGGGGGAACTATGGCTACACCTTC.

J is TRBJ2-5 and V is TRBV4-3; D remains unclear. Germline CDR1 LGHNA, CDR2 YSLEER. Trimming removed 0 bases at V and 1 base at J, with 9 bases between. The CDR3 runs 15 residues. CDR3 nucleotide sequence: TGCGCCAGCAGCCAAGATTTCATGGGCCAAGAGACCCAGTACTTC. Protein sequence: CASSQDFMGQETQYF.

CDR3 sequence reads: CAWSRDRGHLGNQPQHF. CDR3 bases: TGTGCCTGGAGCCGGGACAGGGGTCATTTAGGCAATCAGCCCCAGCATTTT. V is TRBV30 and J is TRBJ1-5, with TRBD1 matching over 10 bases. Germline trimming cut 3 bases from V and 2 bases from J; bases unmatched to any gene: 10. The CDR3 sequence is 17 residues long. Germline CDR1 GTSNPN, CDR2 SVGIG (reference sequence).

The rearrangement uses TRBV5-1 and TRBJ1-1; D remains ambiguous. V was clipped by 3 bases and J by 1 base, with 10 bases between them. This CDR3 is built from 14 residues. Germline V gene lookup returns CDR1 SGHRS and CDR2 YFSETQ. CDR3 residues: CASSWRTQNTEAFF. Written as DNA, the CDR3 is TGCGCCAGCAGCTGGCGGACCCAGAACACTGAAGCTTTCTTT.

The chain has TRBV7-2 and TRBJ2-7; the D is unclear. V was shortened by 4 bases and J by 1 base, with 11 bases between the two germline ends. CDR1 and CDR2 (germline): SGHTA, FQGNSA. The CDR3 runs 14 residues. CDR3 DNA: TGTGCCAGCAGCTCCTTTCGAGAATCCTACGAGCAGTACTTC. It is translated as CASSSFRESYEQYF.

Only a few counts were recorded for this clonotype. This chain connects TRBV7-8 to TRBJ2-3; a possible D gene is TRBD2 (5 bases). The CDR3 is 16 amino acids. CDR1 and CDR2 from the germline V gene are SGHVS and FQNEAQ. Trimming removed 7 bases from V and 3 bases from J, with 20 bases in between. CDR3 coding DNA: TGTGCCAGCACCCCCCGGCGGGCTAGCTCGACAGATACGCAGTATTTT. Protein product: CASTPRRASSTDTQYF. The full variable domain, rest sourced from reference TRBV7-8 and TRBJ2-3, is GAGVSQSPRYKVAKRGQDVALRCDPISGHVSLFWYQQALGQGPEFLTYFQNEAQLDKSGLPSDRFFAERPEGSVSTLKIQRTQQEDSAVYLCASTPRRASSTDTQYFGPGTRLTVL.

V is TRBV28 and J is TRBJ2-2, with 11 bases matching TRBD2. The CDR3 length is 15 residues. The junction had 3 bases not matched to a gene; V was cut back by 5 bases and J by 4 bases. Germline V gene lookup returns CDR1 MDHEN and CDR2 SYDVKM. CDR3 sequence: CASSPTSGVTGELFF. The CDR3 DNA reads as TGTGCCAGCAGTCCGACTAGCGGGGTCACCGGGGAGCTGTTTTTT.

This clonotype has a count of ten or more. The chain has TRBV29-1 and TRBJ2-1; perhaps TRBD1 as D (6 bases). Germline V gives CDR1 SQVTM, CDR2 ANQGSEA. CDR3 length: 13 amino acids. The V end was cut by 6 bases, the J end by 2 bases, with 11 bases between. CDR3: CSVTGQTYNEQFF. The CDR3 DNA is TGCAGCGTGACGGGACAAACCTACAATGAGCAGTTCTTC.

Only a few counts were recorded for this clonotype. The chain recombines TRBV28 with TRBJ1-5, with 10 positions matching TRBD1. Germline CDR1 MDHEN, CDR2 SYDVKM. The CDR3 runs 15 residues. V shed 7 bases and J 3 bases; nucleotides not matched to a gene: 6. The CDR3 spells CASIPGTGVNQPQHF. DNA for the CDR3: TGTGCCAGCATTCCCGGGACAGGGGTCAATCAGCCCCAGCATTTT. Full variable domain (missing parts from reference TRBV28 and TRBJ1-5): DVKVTQSSRYLVKRTGEKVFLECVQDMDHENMFWYRQDPGLGLRLIYFSYDVKMKEKGDIPEGYSVSREKKERFSLILESASTNQTSMYLCASIPGTGVNQPQHFGDGTRLSIL.

This clonotype was detected ten times or more. The rearrangement joins TRBV25-1 to TRBJ2-7; the match to TRBD2 covers 8 bases. CDR3 length: 13 amino acids. V lost 6 bases and J lost 2; bases outside the gene matches: 3. The germline gives CDR1 MGHDK, CDR2 SYGVNS. The CDR3 DNA reads TGTGCCAGCAGACAAGCGGGAGCCTACGAGCAGTACTTC. This sequence encodes CASRQAGAYEQYF.

This clonotype was observed a few times. The V gene is TRBV2, the J gene TRBJ2-5; tentative D call: TRBD1 (5 bases). V gave up 3 bases and J gave up 1 base, with 9 bases separating them. This CDR3 is 14 amino acids long. From germline, CDR1 is SNHLY and CDR2 FYNNEI. Here the CDR3 DNA reads TGTGCCAGCAGTGAGCAGGGCCCCCAAGAGACCCAGTACTTC. It codes for CASSEQGPQETQYF.

V is TRBV11-2 and J is TRBJ1-2; tentatively, D is TRBD1 (6 bases). Germline CDR1 SGHAT, CDR2 FQNNGV. V dropped 2 bases and J dropped 8 bases, with 15 bases sitting between them. This CDR3 is built from 14 residues. The CDR3 DNA reads TGTGCCAGCAGCTTAACCAGGGGAGGTGGAGGCTACACCTTC. It codes for CASSLTRGGGGYTF.

This clonotype was detected a few times. The V and J genes are TRBV7-2 and TRBJ1-1; perhaps TRBD1 as D (6 bases). Trimming shortened V by 2 bases and J by 0 bases, and 16 bases separated the two germline ends. Germline CDR1 reads SGHTA; CDR2 reads FQGNSA. This CDR3 comprises 17 residues. The DNA for the CDR3 is TGTGCCAGCAGCTTAAGTGTAATGGGGGGCTTGAACACTGAAGCTTTCTTT. Translating gives CASSLSVMGGLNTEAFF.

The chain uses TRBV28 and TRBJ2-7; the D gene is possibly TRBD2 (6 bases). The CDR3 totals 12 residues. Between the trimmed V and J ends, which lost 7 bases and 6 bases, there was a span of 13 bases. Germline V gene lookup returns CDR1 MDHEN and CDR2 SYDVKM. Written as DNA, the CDR3 is TGTGCCAGCAATCAAAGGGGAGGCGAGCAGTACTTC. Translating gives CASNQRGGEQYF. The whole variable domain, remainder taken from reference TRBV28 and TRBJ2-7, is DVKVTQSSRYLVKRTGEKVFLECVQDMDHENMFWYRQDPGLGLRLIYFSYDVKMKEKGDIPEGYSVSREKKERFSLILESASTNQTSMYLCASNQRGGEQYFGPGTRLTVT.

The rearrangement uses TRBV28 and TRBJ2-5; no firm D call. This CDR3 has 15 residues. The germline V gene has CDR1 MDHEN and CDR2 SYDVKM. V lost 6 bases, J lost 2 bases, and 16 bases lay in between. The CDR3 sequence: CASRFSLGLQETQYF. The CDR3 DNA reads TGTGCCAGCAGGTTTAGTCTGGGATTACAAGAGACCCAGTACTTC. The full variable domain, completed using reference TRBV28 and TRBJ2-5, is DVKVTQSSRYLVKRTGEKVFLECVQDMDHENMFWYRQDPGLGLRLIYFSYDVKMKEKGDIPEGYSVSREKKERFSLILESASTNQTSMYLCASRFSLGLQETQYFGPGTRLLVL.

The chain recombines TRBV7-2 with TRBJ2-1, with TRBD2 matching 10 bases. Trimming at V came to 2 bases and at J to 8 bases, leaving 9 bases not matched to a gene. The CDR3 totals 16 residues. CDR1 is SGHTA and CDR2 is FQGNSA in the germline V gene. CDR3 DNA: TGTGCCAGCAGCTTATTTGCAGCGGGGGGGCAGCATGAGCAGTTCTTC. Amino acids: CASSLFAAGGQHEQFF. Looking up the rest from reference TRBV7-2 and TRBJ2-1 gives the full variable domain: GAGVSQSPSNKVTEKGKDVELRCDPISGHTALYWYRQSLGQGLEFLIYFQGNSAPDKSGLPSDRFSAERTGGSVSTLTIQRTQQEDSAVYLCASSLFAAGGQHEQFFGPGTRLTVL.